These 25 T cell receptor beta chains came from one sample sequenced in a study of shared clonotypes between healthy human individuals (TCRdb year 2020). Library preparation was by the immunoSEQ multiplex PCR assay. TCRdb obtained this table from immuneACCESS and retained in-frame rearrangements with V and J assigned. These tables miss some clones; where compared with another copy, unresolved V genes account for less than half of the shortfall, and the remainder is unexplained. The sample includes over a million clones, with about 77% observed a single time. The ten biggest clones cover roughly 1.5% of the sample. The sample comprised memory CD4+ T cells sorted from blood. This specimen's cell subset or site label, interpreted: CD45RA-negative fraction. All receptors derive from a man between 18 and 35 years old in good health.

The table lists this clone with a count of one. The J gene is TRBJ1-5, the V gene TRBV7-9, with 8 bases aligning to TRBD1. The CDR3 consists of 13 residues. The germline V gene encodes CDR1 SEHNR and CDR2 FQNEAQ (reference sequence). The J segment lost 6 bases and the V segment lost 5 bases, leaving 3 bases of the junction unmatched. CDR3 amino acids: CASSSTGGQPQHF. The CDR3 bases are TGTGCCAGCAGCAGTACAGGGGGTCAGCCCCAGCATTTT.

The chain uses TRBV6-5 and TRBJ1-1, with a weak D call TRBD1 (6 bases). The germline V gene encodes CDR1 MNHEY and CDR2 SVGAGI. The CDR3 spans 13 residues. Trimming shortened V by 7 bases and J by 10 bases, and 19 bases separated the two germline ends. The CDR3 protein is CASTITRGGRAFF. In DNA, the CDR3 is TGTGCCAGCACTATTACTCGAGGGGGAAGAGCTTTCTTT.

This rearrangement joins TRBV10-2 to TRBJ1-2; the D is unclear. The CDR3 extends over 13 amino acids. Germline V gives CDR1 WSHSY, CDR2 SAAADI. V lost 3 bases to trimming and J lost 0 bases, with 5 bases between them. CDR3 bases: TGCGCCAGCAGTGATAGTCCTAACTATGGCTACACCTTC. It specifies CASSDSPNYGYTF.

The chain combines TRBV7-2 with TRBJ2-4; no reliable D call. The CDR3 length is 14 residues. V was shortened by 1 base and J by 9 bases, with 13 bases between the two germline ends. The V gene's germline CDR1 is SGHTA and CDR2 FQGNSA. The CDR3 loop is CASSLGASEGIQYF. As DNA, the CDR3 is TGTGCCAGCAGCTTAGGGGCTAGTGAAGGCATTCAGTACTTC.

Turning to this clone: Other nucleotide sequences in the sample specify the same CDR3. V gene TRBV5-1 combines with J gene TRBJ2-7; 7 bases map to TRBD1. V gave up 4 bases and J gave up 2 bases; unmatched junction bases: 6. Germline V gene sequence: CDR1 SGHRS, CDR2 YFSETQ. The CDR3 runs 14 residues. This chain's CDR3 is CASSLRQGAYEQYF. The CDR3 DNA is TGCGCCAGCAGCCTACGACAGGGTGCCTACGAGCAGTACTTC.

On this clone itself: Other DNA sequences in the sample encode the same CDR3. The CDR3 DNA is TGTGCCAGCAGCGGTTCCTACGAGCAGTACTTC. Protein sequence: CASSGSYEQYF. This chain connects TRBV7-2 to TRBJ2-7; D is ambiguous. Germline V gene lookup returns CDR1 SGHTA and CDR2 FQGNSA. V dropped 5 bases and J dropped 1 base, with 3 bases sitting between them. The CDR3 covers 11 residues.

The V call is TRBV11-2, the J call TRBJ2-2; D might be TRBD1 (6 bases). Germline CDR1 is SGHAT and CDR2 is FQNNGV. The CDR3 contains 15 residues. V was trimmed by 5 bases and J by 6 bases, leaving 16 bases between them. CDR3 loop: CASSHQGLGPGELFF. The CDR3 DNA follows: TGTGCCAGCAGCCACCAGGGGTTGGGTCCCGGGGAGCTGTTTTTT.

The rearrangement uses TRBV19 and TRBJ1-3; unclear D gene. V was cut by 5 bases and J by 0 bases, with 11 bases left in between. CDR1 is LNHDA, CDR2 SQIVND, per germline (reference sequence). CDR3 length: 15 amino acids. The CDR3 region is CASSARSSSGNTIYF. The CDR3 DNA follows: TGTGCCAGTAGTGCCCGGTCGAGCTCTGGAAACACCATATATTTT.

The gene calls are TRBV7-6 and TRBJ2-1, with 9 bases identical to TRBD2. Germline V gene data show CDR1 as SGHVS and CDR2 as FNYEAQ. After removal of 5 bases from V and 5 bases from J, the junction contained 7 bases not matched to a gene. This CDR3 is 15 amino acids long. CDR3 nucleotide sequence: TGTGCCAGCAGCCCGAGACTAGCGGCTAACAATGAGCAGTTCTTC. Its protein product is CASSPRLAANNEQFF.

This clone was picked up one time. Other nucleotide sequences from this sample produce the same CDR3. The chain links TRBV30 to TRBJ1-5, with D unclear. The CDR3 loop spans 13 amino acids. CDR1 is GTSNPN and CDR2 is SVGIG in the germline V gene (reference sequence). V was cut by 1 base and J by 2 bases, with 6 bases left in between. The CDR3 sequence: CAWSGAGNQPQHF. CDR3 in DNA: TGTGCCTGGAGTGGGGCTGGCAATCAGCCCCAGCATTTT.

V usage is TRBV27 and J usage is TRBJ1-1, with 10 bases fitting TRBD1. The CDR3 length is 14 residues. Germline V gene sequence: CDR1 MNHEY, CDR2 SMNVEV (reference sequence). V was clipped by 6 bases and J by 6 bases; unmatched bases: 7. Here the CDR3 DNA reads TGTGCCAGCAGGTGGGGGACAGGGGAGGCTGAAGCTTTCTTT. This encodes CASRWGTGEAEAFF.

This clone was detected only a few times. CDR3: CASSVGTGAGRELFF. The CDR3 coding sequence is TGCGCCAGCAGCGTCGGGACGGGCGCGGGGCGGGAGCTGTTTTTT. This chain uses TRBV5-1 with TRBJ2-2, with D possibly matching TRBD2 (6 bases). This CDR3 is built from 15 residues. Germline assignment: CDR1 SGHRS and CDR2 YFSETQ. The ends were cut back, 4 bases at V and 9 bases at J, with 19 bases in the middle.

This rearrangement joins TRBV5-6 to TRBJ2-1; 9 bases are shared with TRBD1. The trim removed 4 bases at V and 2 bases at J, leaving 7 bases unmatched. Germline V gene data show CDR1 as SGHDT and CDR2 as YYEEEE. The CDR3 totals 16 residues. This CDR3 is CASSSGTGRPYNEQFF. DNA for the CDR3: TGTGCCAGCAGCAGCGGGACAGGGAGGCCCTACAATGAGCAGTTCTTC.

CDR3 sequence reads: CASSLIRAKNIQYF. The CDR3 nucleotides are TGTGCCAGCAGCCTCATCCGGGCCAAAAACATTCAGTACTTC. The chain combines TRBV12-1 with TRBJ2-4; the table's TRBD2 call for D was not verified on the DNA. TRBV12-1 corresponds to a pseudogene. The CDR3 has 14 residues.

J is TRBJ1-2 and V is TRBV5-1; the D is unclear. CDR1 is SGHRS, CDR2 YFSETQ, per germline. The V gene lost 4 bases and the J gene lost 9 bases, with 22 bases spanning the gap. This CDR3 spans 15 amino acids. The chain's CDR3 is CASSPSLTVRRSYTF. In DNA form, the CDR3 reads TGCGCCAGCAGCCCTTCCCTGACGGTTAGAAGAAGCTACACCTTC.

This clone came up a few times. The gene calls are TRBV19 and TRBJ2-2, with D possibly being TRBD1 (5 bases). Germline lookup yields CDR1 LNHDA and CDR2 SQIVND (reference sequence). There are 13 residues in the CDR3. Trimming took off 6 bases at V and 1 base at J, with 6 bases between the two ends. Here the CDR3 reads CASRQGNTGELFF. The CDR3 DNA reads as TGTGCCAGTAGGCAGGGGAACACCGGGGAGCTGTTTTTT.

For this clone: Other nucleotide sequences from this sample produce the same CDR3. The genes are TRBV30 and TRBJ1-3; D is unresolved. Trimming left V 1 base short and J 3 bases short, with 4 bases between. Germline V gene lookup returns CDR1 GTSNPN and CDR2 SVGIG (reference sequence). The CDR3 sequence is 12 residues long. Written as DNA, the CDR3 is TGTGCCTGGAGTGGGGGTGGAAACACCATATATTTT. Translated, it gives CAWSGGGNTIYF.

At least ten counts were recorded for this clone. The chain uses TRBV6-6 and TRBJ1-6; D uncertain. There are 13 residues in the CDR3. V shed 10 bases and J shed 9 bases, with 16 bases lying between them. Germline CDR1 MNHNY, CDR2 SVGAGI (reference sequence). CDR3 nucleotides: TGTGCCACCTACGACGCGGTTGGTTCACCCCTCCACTTT. Protein sequence: CATYDAVGSPLHF.

The V call is TRBV7-2, the J call TRBJ2-1; D remains ambiguous. V shed 1 base and J shed 8 bases, with 6 bases lying between them. This CDR3 has 12 residues. Germline CDR1 SGHTA, CDR2 FQGNSA. The CDR3: CASSLDSYEQFF. CDR3 nucleotide sequence: TGTGCCAGCAGCTTAGACAGCTATGAGCAGTTCTTC.

The chain employs TRBV7-2 and TRBJ2-7, with D uncertain. The CDR3 loop spans 14 amino acids. V was clipped by 2 bases and J by 5 bases, with 13 bases between them. Germline assignment: CDR1 SGHTA and CDR2 FQGNSA. The CDR3 coding sequence is TGTGCCAGCAGCTTACGGGCGACCGCCCACGAGCAGTACTTC. This sequence encodes CASSLRATAHEQYF.

As for this clone: Compared with germline, one end of the junction differs, possibly owing to a read error. The V and J genes are TRBV25-1 and TRBJ1-6; D is possibly TRBD1 (6 bases). Germline V CDR1 and CDR2: MGHDK, SYGVNS. This CDR3 spans 13 amino acids. The CDR3 loop reads CASSEMVGGRRRF. As DNA, the CDR3 is TGTGCCAGCAGTGAAATGGTGGGGGGCAGACGGCGCTTT.

In its sample, this clone was seen a few times. The chain combines TRBV15 with TRBJ2-5; 8 bases agree with TRBD2. V was clipped by 4 bases and J by 4 bases; unmatched bases: 8. In germline, CDR1 is LNHNV, CDR2 YYDKDF (reference sequence). This CDR3 has 15 amino acids. CDR3 in DNA: TGTGCCACCAGCAAGATTAGCGGGACGGGAGAGACCCAGTACTTC. Amino acid sequence: CATSKISGTGETQYF.

This chain joins TRBV9 and TRBJ2-5, with D possibly matching TRBD2 (5 bases). This CDR3 has 14 amino acids. Between the trimmed V and J ends, which lost 5 bases and 5 bases, there was a span of 16 bases. Germline assignment: CDR1 SGDLS and CDR2 YYNGEE. CDR3 sequence reads: CASSRTPSGETQYF. The CDR3 DNA reads as TGTGCCAGCAGTCGGACCCCCTCGGGGGAGACCCAGTACTTC.

V and J are TRBV6-5 and TRBJ2-5; 8 positions agree with TRBD2. After removal of 2 bases from V and 4 bases from J, the junction contained 6 bases not matched to a gene. CDR3 length equals 15 residues. Per germline, CDR1 MNHEY and CDR2 SVGAGI. The CDR3 sequence is CASSYAAGGGETQYF. The CDR3 nucleotides are TGTGCCAGCAGTTACGCGGCGGGGGGTGGAGAGACCCAGTACTTC.

The rearrangement uses TRBV10-3 and TRBJ2-7; D might be TRBD1 (6 bases). The CDR3 consists of 13 residues. Germline values: CDR1 ENHRY, CDR2 SYGVKD. Trimming removed 3 bases at V and 3 bases at J, with 9 bases between. The CDR3 protein is CAISDARGYEQYF. DNA for the CDR3: TGTGCCATCAGTGATGCCAGGGGCTACGAGCAGTACTTC.